This T cell receptor beta chain is drawn from a study of Graves' ophthalmopathy and Graves' hyperthyroidism. The germline V gene has CDR1 SGHRS and CDR2 YFSETQ. Germline trimming cut 4 bases from V and 8 bases from J; bases unmatched to any gene: 11. The length of the CDR3 is 14 residues. Amplifying from RNA transcripts, the study obtained TCR beta CDR3 regions. HTBI primers served in a first-round RT-PCR, which a second-round multiplex PCR followed. Each CDR3 protein is one row after TCRdb ran MiXCR on the multiplex PCR reads. Of about 420,000 distinct CDR3 sequences detected, approximately 21% appear once; the ten largest clones hold under 3%. Hyperthyroidism in these 18- to 65-year-old patients was newly diagnosed, lasting under 2 months. Orbital computed tomography, thyroid ultrasound, TRAb, serum thyroxine and clinical symptoms formed the basis of diagnosis. In its sample, this clonotype was seen many times.

This sequence was found in a woman in her late teens or twenties with stable Graves' hyperthyroidism. The chain has TRBV5-1 and TRBJ1-2, with 7 nucleotides matching TRBD1. The sequenced sample was peripheral blood. In DNA, the CDR3 is TGCGCCAGCAGCGCCTGGACAGGTTCGTCGGGCTACACCTTC. Residues: CASSAWTGSSGYTF.